This entry concerns a single T cell receptor beta chain. Its antigen is unknown. This entry is derived from a study of graft-versus-host responses after intestinal transplantation. Whole-study context: Multivisceral, liver-intestinal, or isolated intestinal transplants were performed in recipients. Recipients across the board were started on anti-thymocyte globulin induction, then kept on tacrolimus and steroids for two to four years. Findings and limits, study-wide: Peak circulating GvH clone levels tracked with early post-transplant HvG declines.

V was pared by 5 bases and J by 5 bases, with 17 bases between. CDR1 is LNHDA, CDR2 SQIVND, per germline (reference sequence). The CDR3 length is 15 residues. The method was immunoSEQ multiplex PCR; TCRdb's version includes in-frame clones alone and lacks a portion of them. Here the sample spans tens of thousands of clones, 89% being singletons. V and J are TRBV19 and TRBJ2-3, with D possibly TRBD1 on 5 matching bases. This clonotype originated in a human donor who received an intestinal transplant. The sequencing here drew on unstimulated CD8+ T cells sorted from spleen or lymph node cells, taken before intestinal transplant. CDR3 in amino acids: CASSPRKGRRDTQYF. CDR3 in DNA: TGTGCCAGTAGTCCTCGAAAGGGGCGGAGAGATACGCAGTATTTT.